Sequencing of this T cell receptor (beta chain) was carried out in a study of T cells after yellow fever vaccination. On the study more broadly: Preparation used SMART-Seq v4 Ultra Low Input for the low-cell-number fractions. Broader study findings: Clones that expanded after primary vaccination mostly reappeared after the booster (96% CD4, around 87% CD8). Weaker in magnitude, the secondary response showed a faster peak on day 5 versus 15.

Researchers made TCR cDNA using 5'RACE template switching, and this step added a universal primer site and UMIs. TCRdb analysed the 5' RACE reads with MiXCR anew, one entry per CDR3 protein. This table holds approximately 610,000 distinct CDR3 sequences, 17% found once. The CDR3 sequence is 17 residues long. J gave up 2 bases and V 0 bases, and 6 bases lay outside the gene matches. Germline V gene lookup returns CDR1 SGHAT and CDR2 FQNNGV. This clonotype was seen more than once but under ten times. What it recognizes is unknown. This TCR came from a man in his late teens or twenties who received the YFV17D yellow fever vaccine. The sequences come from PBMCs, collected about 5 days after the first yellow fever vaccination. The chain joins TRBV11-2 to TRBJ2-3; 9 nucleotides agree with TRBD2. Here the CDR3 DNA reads TGTGCCAGCAGCTTAGAGGGACGCGGGGGGGCCACAGATACGCAGTATTTT. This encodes CASSLEGRGGATDTQYF. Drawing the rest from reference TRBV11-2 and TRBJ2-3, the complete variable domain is EAGVAQSPRYKIIEKRQSVAFWCNPISGHATLYWYQQILGQGPKLLIQFQNNGVVDDSQLPKDRFSAERLKGVDSTLKIQPAKLEDSAVYLCASSLEGRGGATDTQYFGPGTRLTVL.